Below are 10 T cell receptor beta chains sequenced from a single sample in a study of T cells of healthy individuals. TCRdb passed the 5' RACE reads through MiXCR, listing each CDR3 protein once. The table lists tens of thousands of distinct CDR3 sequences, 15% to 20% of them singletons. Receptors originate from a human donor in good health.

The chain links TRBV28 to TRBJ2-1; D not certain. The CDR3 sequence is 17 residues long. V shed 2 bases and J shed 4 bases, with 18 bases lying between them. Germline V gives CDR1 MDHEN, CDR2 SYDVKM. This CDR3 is CASSLPTNLLIYNEQFF. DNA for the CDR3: TGTGCCAGCAGTTTACCGACCAACCTCCTCATATACAATGAGCAGTTCTTC. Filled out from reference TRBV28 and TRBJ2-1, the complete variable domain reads DVKVTQSSRYLVKRTGEKVFLECVQDMDHENMFWYRQDPGLGLRLIYFSYDVKMKEKGDIPEGYSVSREKKERFSLILESASTNQTSMYLCASSLPTNLLIYNEQFFGPGTRLTVL.

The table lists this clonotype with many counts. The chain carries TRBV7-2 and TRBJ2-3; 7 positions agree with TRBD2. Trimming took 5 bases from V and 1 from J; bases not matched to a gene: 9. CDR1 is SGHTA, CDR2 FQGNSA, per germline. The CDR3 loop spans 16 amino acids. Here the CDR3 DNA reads TGTGCCAGCAGCATCTCTAGCGGAATCCGCACAGATACGCAGTATTTT. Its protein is CASSISSGIRTDTQYF.

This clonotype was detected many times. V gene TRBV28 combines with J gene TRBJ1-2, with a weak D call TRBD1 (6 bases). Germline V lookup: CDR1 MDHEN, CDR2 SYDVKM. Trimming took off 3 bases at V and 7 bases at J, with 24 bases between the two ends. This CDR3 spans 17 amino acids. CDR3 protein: CASSLGGTGRVSSGYTF. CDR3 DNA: TGTGCCAGCAGTTTGGGGGGAACAGGGCGCGTGTCCTCTGGCTACACCTTC.

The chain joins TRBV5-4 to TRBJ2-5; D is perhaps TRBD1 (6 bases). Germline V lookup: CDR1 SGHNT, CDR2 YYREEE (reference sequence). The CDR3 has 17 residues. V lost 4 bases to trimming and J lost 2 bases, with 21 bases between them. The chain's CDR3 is CASSGTRGTQVQETQYF. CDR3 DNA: TGTGCCAGCAGCGGAACCAGGGGTACGCAGGTTCAAGAGACCCAGTACTTC.

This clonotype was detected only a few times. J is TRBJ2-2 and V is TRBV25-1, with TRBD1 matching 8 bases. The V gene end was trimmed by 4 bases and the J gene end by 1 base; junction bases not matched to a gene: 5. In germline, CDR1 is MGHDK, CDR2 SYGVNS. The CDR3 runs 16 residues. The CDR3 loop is CASSGVTGVNTGELFF. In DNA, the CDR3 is TGTGCCAGCAGTGGGGTGACAGGGGTGAACACCGGGGAGCTGTTTTTT.

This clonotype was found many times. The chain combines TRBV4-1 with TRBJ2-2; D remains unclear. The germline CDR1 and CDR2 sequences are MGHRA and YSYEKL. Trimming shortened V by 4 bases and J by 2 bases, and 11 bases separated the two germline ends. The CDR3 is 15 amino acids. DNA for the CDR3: TGCGCCAGCAGCCCCCCGGGCGCCAACACCGGGGAGCTGTTTTTT. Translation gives CASSPPGANTGELFF.

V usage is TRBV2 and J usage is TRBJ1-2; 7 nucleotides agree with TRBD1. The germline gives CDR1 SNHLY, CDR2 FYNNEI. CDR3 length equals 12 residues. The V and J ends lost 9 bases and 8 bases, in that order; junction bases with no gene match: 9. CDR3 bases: TGTGCCAGTGGACAGGCCGAGGGGGGCTACACCTTC. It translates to CASGQAEGGYTF.

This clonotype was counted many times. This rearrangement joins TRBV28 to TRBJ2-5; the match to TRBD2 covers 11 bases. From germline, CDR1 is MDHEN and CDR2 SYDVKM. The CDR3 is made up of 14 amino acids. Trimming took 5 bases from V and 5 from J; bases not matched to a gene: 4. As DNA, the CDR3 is TGTGCCAGCAGTGTAGCGGGGGGGCATGAGACCCAGTACTTC. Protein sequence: CASSVAGGHETQYF.

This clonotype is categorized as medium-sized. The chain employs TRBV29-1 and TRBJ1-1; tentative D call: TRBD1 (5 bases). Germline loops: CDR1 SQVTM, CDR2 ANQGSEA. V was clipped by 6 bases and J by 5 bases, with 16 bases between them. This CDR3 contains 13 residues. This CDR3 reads CSVRDLAETEAFF. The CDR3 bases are TGCAGCGTGAGGGACCTGGCGGAGACTGAAGCTTTCTTT. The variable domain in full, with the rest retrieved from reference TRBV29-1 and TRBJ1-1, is SAVISQKPSRDICQRGTSLTIQCQVDSQVTMMFWYRQQPGQSLTLIATANQGSEATYESGFVIDKFPISRPNLTFSTLTVSNMSPEDSSIYLCSVRDLAETEAFFGQGTRLTVV.

CDR3 region: CASSAPRLRRNTILPLHF. The CDR3 DNA reads TGTGCCAGCAGCGCGCCTCGACTAAGAAGGAATACTATTCTTCCCCTCCACTTT. This chain links TRBV9 with TRBJ1-6; D remains unclear. CDR1 and CDR2 (germline): SGDLS, YYNGEE. The CDR3 is 18 residues long. V gave up 3 bases and J gave up 13 bases, with 29 bases separating them.